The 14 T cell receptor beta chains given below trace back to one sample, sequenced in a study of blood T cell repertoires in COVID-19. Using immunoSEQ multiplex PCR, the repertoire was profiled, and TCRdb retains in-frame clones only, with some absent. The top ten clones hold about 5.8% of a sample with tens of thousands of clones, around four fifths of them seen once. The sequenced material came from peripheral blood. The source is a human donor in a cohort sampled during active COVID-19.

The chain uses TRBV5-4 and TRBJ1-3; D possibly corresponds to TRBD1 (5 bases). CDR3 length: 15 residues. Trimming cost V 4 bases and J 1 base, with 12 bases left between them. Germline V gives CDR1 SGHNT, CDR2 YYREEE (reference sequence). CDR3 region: CASSNVGVSGNTIYF. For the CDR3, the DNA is TGTGCCAGCAGCAATGTAGGGGTATCTGGAAACACCATATATTTT. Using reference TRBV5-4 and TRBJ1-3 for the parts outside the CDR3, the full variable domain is ETGVTQSPTHLIKTRGQQVTLRCSSQSGHNTVSWYQQALGQGPQFIFQYYREEENGRGNFPPRFSGLQFPNYSSELNVNALELDDSALYLCASSNVGVSGNTIYFGEGSWLTVV.

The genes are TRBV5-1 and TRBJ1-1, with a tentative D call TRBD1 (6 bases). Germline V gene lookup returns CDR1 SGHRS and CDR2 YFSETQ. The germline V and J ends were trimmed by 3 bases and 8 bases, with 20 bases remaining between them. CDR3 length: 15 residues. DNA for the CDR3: TGCGCCAGCAGCTCCCGGGACACCTCCTACCGCGAAGCTTTCTTT. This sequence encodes CASSSRDTSYREAFF.

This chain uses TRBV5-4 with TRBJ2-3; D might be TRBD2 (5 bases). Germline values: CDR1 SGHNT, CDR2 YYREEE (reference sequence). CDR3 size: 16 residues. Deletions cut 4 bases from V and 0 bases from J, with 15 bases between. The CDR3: CASSKGSGSSTDTQYF. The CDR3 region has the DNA TGTGCCAGCAGCAAAGGAAGCGGTTCTAGCACAGATACGCAGTATTTT.

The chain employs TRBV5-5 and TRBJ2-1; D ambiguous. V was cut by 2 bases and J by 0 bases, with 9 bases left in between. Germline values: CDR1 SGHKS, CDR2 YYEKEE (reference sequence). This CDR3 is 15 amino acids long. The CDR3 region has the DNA TGTGCCAGCAGCTTTCGGCCAGGCTCCTACAATGAGCAGTTCTTC. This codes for CASSFRPGSYNEQFF.

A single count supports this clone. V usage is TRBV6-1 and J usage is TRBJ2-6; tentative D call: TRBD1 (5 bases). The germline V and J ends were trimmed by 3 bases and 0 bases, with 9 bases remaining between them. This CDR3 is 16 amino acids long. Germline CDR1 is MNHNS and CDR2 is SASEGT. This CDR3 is CASSDDSYSGANVLTF. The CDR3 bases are TGTGCCAGCAGTGATGACAGCTACTCTGGGGCCAACGTCCTGACTTTC.

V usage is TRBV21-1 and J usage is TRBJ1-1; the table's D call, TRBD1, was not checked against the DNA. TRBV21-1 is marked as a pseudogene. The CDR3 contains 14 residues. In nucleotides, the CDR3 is TGTGCCAGTCCCTTAAAGGGGATAAACACTGAAGCTTTCTTT. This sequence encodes CASPLKGINTEAFF.

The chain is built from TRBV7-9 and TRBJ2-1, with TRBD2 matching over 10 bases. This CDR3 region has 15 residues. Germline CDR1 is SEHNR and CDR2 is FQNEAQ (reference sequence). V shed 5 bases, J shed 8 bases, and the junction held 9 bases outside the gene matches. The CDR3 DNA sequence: TGTGCCAGCAGCCAAGCGGGAGGGCCCTCCGATGAGCAGTTCTTC. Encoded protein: CASSQAGGPSDEQFF. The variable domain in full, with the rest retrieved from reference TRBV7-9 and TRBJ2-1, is DTGVSQNPRHKITKRGQNVTFRCDPISEHNRLYWYRQTLGQGPEFLTYFQNEAQLEKSRLLSDRFSAERPKGSFSTLEIQRTEQGDSAMYLCASSQAGGPSDEQFFGPGTRLTVL.

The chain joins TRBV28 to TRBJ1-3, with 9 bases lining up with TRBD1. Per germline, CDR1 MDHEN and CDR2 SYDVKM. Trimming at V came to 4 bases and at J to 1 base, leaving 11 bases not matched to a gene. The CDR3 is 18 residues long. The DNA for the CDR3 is TGTGCCAGCAGTTCCACCGGGACAGGGACCCATTCTGGAAACACCATATATTTT. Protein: CASSSTGTGTHSGNTIYF. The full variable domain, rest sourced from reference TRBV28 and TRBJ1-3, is DVKVTQSSRYLVKRTGEKVFLECVQDMDHENMFWYRQDPGLGLRLIYFSYDVKMKEKGDIPEGYSVSREKKERFSLILESASTNQTSMYLCASSSTGTGTHSGNTIYFGEGSWLTVV.

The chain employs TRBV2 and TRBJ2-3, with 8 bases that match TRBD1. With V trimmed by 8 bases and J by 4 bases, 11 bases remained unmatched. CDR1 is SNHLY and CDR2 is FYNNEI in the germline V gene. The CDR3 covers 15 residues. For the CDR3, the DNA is TGTGCCAGCGCCTTAGGGGCAGGGGGCTCAGATACGCAGTATTTT. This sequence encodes CASALGAGGSDTQYF.

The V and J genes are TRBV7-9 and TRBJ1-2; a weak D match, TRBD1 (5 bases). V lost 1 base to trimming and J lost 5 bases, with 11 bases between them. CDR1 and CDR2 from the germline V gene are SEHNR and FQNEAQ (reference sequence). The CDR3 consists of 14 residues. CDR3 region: CASSLEGWMYGYTF. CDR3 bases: TGTGCCAGCAGCTTAGAGGGGTGGATGTATGGCTACACCTTC.

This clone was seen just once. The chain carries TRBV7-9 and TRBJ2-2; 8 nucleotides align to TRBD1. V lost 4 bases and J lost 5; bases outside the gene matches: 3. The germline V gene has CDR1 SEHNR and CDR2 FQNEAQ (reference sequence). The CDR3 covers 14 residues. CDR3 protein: CASSYRQGTGELFF. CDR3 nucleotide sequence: TGTGCCAGCAGCTACCGACAGGGGACCGGGGAGCTGTTTTTT.

CDR3 sequence: CASSPDWDGTDTQYF. In DNA form, the CDR3 reads TGTGCCAGCAGCCCGGACTGGGATGGCACAGATACGCAGTATTTT. The chain uses TRBV4-2 and TRBJ2-3; maybe TRBD2 (5 bases). Trimming shortened V by 4 bases and J by 1 base, and 12 bases separated the two germline ends. This CDR3 spans 15 amino acids. CDR1 is LGHNA and CDR2 is YNFKEQ in the germline V gene.

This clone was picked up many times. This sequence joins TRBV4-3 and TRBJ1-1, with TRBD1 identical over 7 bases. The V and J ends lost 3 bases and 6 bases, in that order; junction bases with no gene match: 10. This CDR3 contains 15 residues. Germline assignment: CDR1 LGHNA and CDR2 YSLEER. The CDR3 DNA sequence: TGCGCCAGCAGCCACCAGACAGGGAAGGGGGCTGAAGCTTTCTTT. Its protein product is CASSHQTGKGAEAFF.

Here the CDR3 reads CASSQDPDSYEQYF. In DNA, the CDR3 is TGCGCCAGCAGCCAAGACCCTGACAGCTACGAGCAGTACTTC. V and J are TRBV4-3 and TRBJ2-7; D might be TRBD1 (5 bases). V gave up 0 bases and J gave up 3 bases, with 9 bases separating them. CDR3 length: 14 residues. CDR1 LGHNA and CDR2 YSLEER come from the germline V gene.